The 29 T cell receptor beta chains below all came from one sample that was sequenced in a study of PD-L1 blockade in urothelial cancer. Data came from immunoSEQ multiplex PCR; TCRdb stores just in-frame clones and leaves some out. Of 70,000 or so clones in the sample, roughly nine tenths were seen once. This sample comprised PBMCs, obtained around atezolizumab (anti-PD-L1) treatment. These receptors were collected from a man aged 60-69 years with urothelial cancer.

The chain carries TRBV7-9 and TRBJ2-5; TRBD2 matches 8 bases. With 1 base clipped from V and 1 base from J, the junction kept 11 bases outside the gene matches. The V gene's germline CDR1 is SEHNR and CDR2 FQNEAQ (reference sequence). This CDR3 is 18 amino acids long. CDR3 bases: TGTGCCAGCAGCTTAGATCTTTTAGCGGGGAGCTTCCAAGAGACCCAGTACTTC. Protein: CASSLDLLAGSFQETQYF.

The chain employs TRBV4-1 and TRBJ2-2, with TRBD1 identical over 8 bases. V shed 3 bases and J 4 bases; nucleotides not matched to a gene: 4. The V gene's germline CDR1 is MGHRA and CDR2 YSYEKL. This CDR3 is 15 amino acids long. CDR3 DNA: TGCGCCAGCAGCCACACAGGGGGTGCCACCGGGGAGCTGTTTTTT. Translation gives CASSHTGGATGELFF.

As to this clone: The sample holds other DNA sequences that translate to the same CDR3. The chain carries TRBV30 and TRBJ2-2, with a tentative D call TRBD2 (5 bases). The CDR3 is 12 amino acids. Germline CDR1 and CDR2: GTSNPN and SVGIG (reference sequence). With 1 base removed from V and 5 bases from J, the gap between germline ends came to 5 bases. The CDR3 spells CAWSAGTGELFF. In DNA form, the CDR3 reads TGTGCCTGGAGTGCGGGAACCGGGGAGCTGTTTTTT.

A single count supports this clone. The genes are TRBV7-9 and TRBJ2-1, with a weak D call TRBD2 (6 bases). The V end lost 5 bases, the J end lost 13 bases, and 24 bases lay between the germline ends. Germline V gene data show CDR1 as SEHNR and CDR2 as FQNEAQ (reference sequence). The CDR3 has 15 residues. DNA of the CDR3: TGTGCCAGCAGCCGGGCGGGGCCCCAAGTACGGGACCAGTTCTTC. Its protein is CASSRAGPQVRDQFF. The whole variable domain, filled in from reference TRBV7-9 and TRBJ2-1, reads DTGVSQNPRHKITKRGQNVTFRCDPISEHNRLYWYRQTLGQGPEFLTYFQNEAQLEKSRLLSDRFSAERPKGSFSTLEIQRTEQGDSAMYLCASSRAGPQVRDQFFGPGTRLTVL.

The V gene is TRBV2, the J gene TRBJ2-7; 11 bases are a match to TRBD2. CDR3 length equals 14 residues. V lost 5 bases to trimming and J lost 7 bases; unmatched junction nucleotides: 7. Germline loops: CDR1 SNHLY, CDR2 FYNNEI. DNA of the CDR3: TGTGCCAGCAGTCGACTAGCGGGGAGGGGGGAGCAGTACTTC. As protein: CASSRLAGRGEQYF.

CDR3 nucleotides: TGTGCCAGCTCACCGACTAGCGGGGGGATCAATGAGCAGTTCTTC. This encodes CASSPTSGGINEQFF. V gene TRBV18 combines with J gene TRBJ2-1; TRBD2 matches 13 bases. J gave up 6 bases and V 3 bases, and 2 bases lay outside the gene matches. CDR3 length: 15 amino acids. Germline V gene data show CDR1 as KGHSH and CDR2 as LQKENI. Variable domain in full (rest from reference TRBV18 and TRBJ2-1): NAGVMQNPRHLVRRRGQEARLRCSPMKGHSHVYWYRQLPEEGLKFMVYLQKENIIDESGMPKERFSAEFPKEGPSILRIQQVVRGDSAAYFCASSPTSGGINEQFFGPGTRLTVL.

The chain joins TRBV4-3 to TRBJ1-5; D not resolved. There are 14 residues in the CDR3. Germline V CDR1 and CDR2: LGHNA, YSLEER. V was trimmed by 0 bases and J by 2 bases, leaving 5 bases between them. The CDR3 region has the DNA TGCGCCAGCAGCCAAGATCAGGGCAATCAGCCCCAGCATTTT. This sequence encodes CASSQDQGNQPQHF.

The chain couples TRBV28 to TRBJ1-6; 9 bases fit TRBD1. V lost 4 bases and J lost 11; bases outside the gene matches: 9. Per the germline V gene, CDR1 is MDHEN and CDR2 is SYDVKM. The CDR3 extends over 15 amino acids. DNA of the CDR3: TGTGCCAGCAGTTCCGCGGGGACAGGGAACGCACCCCTCCACTTT. Protein sequence: CASSSAGTGNAPLHF.

This sequence joins TRBV21-1 and TRBJ2-3; TRBD2, the table's D call, was not compared with the DNA. TRBV21-1 is a documented pseudogene. CDR3 length equals 13 residues. The CDR3 coding sequence is TGTGCCAGCGGTAGCGGGGGGACAGATACGCAGTATTTT. Encoded protein: CASGSGGTDTQYF.

The chain links TRBV6-1 to TRBJ1-2; D may be TRBD1 (5 bases). Germline-derived CDR1 and CDR2 are MNHNS and SASEGT. Trimming took 6 bases from V and 8 from J, leaving 19 bases between them. The CDR3 totals 14 residues. The CDR3 DNA sequence: TGTGCCAGCAGACTGAGCGGGACCAAAGGGGGCTACACCTTC. This translates into CASRLSGTKGGYTF.

The rearrangement links TRBV5-1 to TRBJ2-2; 7 nucleotides agree with TRBD2. Germline CDR1 is SGHRS and CDR2 is YFSETQ. V shed 8 bases, J shed 1 base, and the junction held 5 bases outside the gene matches. The CDR3 is 14 amino acids. The CDR3 DNA follows: TGCGCCAGTAGGAGCGGGGTGAACACCGGGGAGCTGTTTTTT. Translation gives CASRSGVNTGELFF.

The CDR3 DNA reads as TGTGCCAGTAGTAGGGGATCTAGCGGGAGGGCCATCAACAATGAGCAGTTCTTC. Amino acids: CASSRGSSGRAINNEQFF. The rearrangement joins TRBV19 to TRBJ2-1; 12 nucleotides align to TRBD2. The CDR3 is 18 residues long. Germline trimming cut 4 bases from V and 5 bases from J; bases unmatched to any gene: 12. From germline, CDR1 is LNHDA and CDR2 SQIVND (reference sequence). Based on the CDR3 plus reference TRBV19 and TRBJ2-1, the full variable domain is DGGITQSPKYLFRKEGQNVTLSCEQNLNHDAMYWYRQDPGQGLRLIYYSQIVNDFQKGDIAEGYSVSREKKESFPLTVTSAQKNPTAFYLCASSRGSSGRAINNEQFFGPGTRLTVL.

The rearrangement links TRBV7-8 to TRBJ2-5, with D possibly TRBD1 on 5 matching bases. The germline gives CDR1 SGHVS, CDR2 FQNEAQ. This CDR3 is 14 amino acids long. The V gene lost 7 bases and the J gene lost 5 bases, with 17 bases spanning the gap. The CDR3 DNA is TGTGCCAGCACCCAGACCCAGGGTATGGAGACCCAGTACTTC. Translation: CASTQTQGMETQYF.

V gene TRBV6-1 combines with J gene TRBJ1-4; 8 bases are shared with TRBD1. This CDR3 has 15 residues. Trimming cost V 3 bases and J 7 bases; bases outside gene matches: 7. Germline loops: CDR1 MNHNS, CDR2 SASEGT. The CDR3 here is CASSEVRGQSEKLFF. DNA for the CDR3: TGTGCCAGCAGTGAGGTCAGGGGGCAAAGTGAAAAACTGTTTTTT.

V and J are TRBV6-4 and TRBJ2-7; weak D call: TRBD1 (6 bases). In germline, CDR1 is MRHNA, CDR2 SNTAGT. CDR3 size: 12 residues. Trimming took off 3 bases at V and 4 bases at J, with 7 bases between the two ends. CDR3 coding DNA: TGTGCCAGCAGTGAGAGGGGGTACGAGCAGTACTTC. Translation gives CASSERGYEQYF.

The chain combines TRBV5-1 with TRBJ2-7; 10 positions match TRBD2. Germline V gene data show CDR1 as SGHRS and CDR2 as YFSETQ. The CDR3 is made up of 16 amino acids. The V segment lost 0 bases and the J segment 1 base; nucleotides outside the gene matches: 4. CDR3 nucleotide sequence: TGCGCCAGCAGCTTGGGCCAGACTAGCGGGTCCTACGAGCAGTACTTC. Encoded protein: CASSLGQTSGSYEQYF.

The chain uses TRBV5-6 and TRBJ2-7; possible D gene TRBD1, 5 bases. The germline V gene encodes CDR1 SGHDT and CDR2 YYEEEE. The CDR3 has 13 amino acids. V dropped 0 bases and J dropped 6 bases, with 10 bases sitting between them. The CDR3 coding sequence is TGTGCCAGCAGCTTGGGCAGGGAAGTCGAGCAGTACTTC. As protein: CASSLGREVEQYF.

The chain uses TRBV11-2 and TRBJ2-7; 7 bases agree with TRBD1. The CDR3 totals 14 residues. Germline V gene lookup returns CDR1 SGHAT and CDR2 FQNNGV. V shed 6 bases, J shed 2 bases, and the junction held 7 bases outside the gene matches. The CDR3 nucleotides are TGTGCCAGCAGTAGACAGGGCAGCCCCTACGAGCAGTACTTC. This encodes CASSRQGSPYEQYF.

The V call is TRBV6-1, the J call TRBJ1-5; the D gene is possibly TRBD1 (5 bases). This CDR3 region has 15 residues. The V gene's germline CDR1 is MNHNS and CDR2 SASEGT. Trimming took 3 bases from V and 3 from J, leaving 12 bases between them. CDR3 nucleotides: TGTGCCAGCAGTGACGTTGACAGATACAATCAGCCCCAGCATTTT. Translation: CASSDVDRYNQPQHF.

This clone was detected only a few times. The DNA of the CDR3 is TGCGCCAGCAGCTTGGCAGGAGGGATCGATGAAAAACTGTTTTTT. Its protein is CASSLAGGIDEKLFF. V usage is TRBV5-1 and J usage is TRBJ1-4; D unresolved. The V and J ends lost 0 bases and 6 bases respectively, with 12 bases between them. This CDR3 is built from 15 residues. Germline CDR1 and CDR2: SGHRS and YFSETQ.

CDR3 DNA: TGTGCCACCACAGACAACAGGGAAGAGCAGTACTTC. Its protein is CATTDNREEQYF. V gene TRBV2 combines with J gene TRBJ2-7; D perhaps matches TRBD1 (6 bases). The V end lost 10 bases, the J end lost 7 bases, and 17 bases lay between the germline ends. Germline assignment: CDR1 SNHLY and CDR2 FYNNEI. The CDR3 is 12 amino acids.

This clone has only a few counts. The rearrangement joins TRBV6-5 to TRBJ1-2; D unresolved. CDR3 size: 14 residues. Germline CDR1 MNHEY, CDR2 SVGAGI. Trimming removed 2 bases at V and 0 bases at J, with 7 bases between. The CDR3 nucleotides are TGTGCCAGCAGTTACCACAGCTCTAACTATGGCTACACCTTC. This gives the protein CASSYHSSNYGYTF.

This chain uses TRBV27 with TRBJ2-3, with TRBD2 matching over 9 bases. The CDR3 is 14 amino acids. The ends lost 8 bases at V and 1 base at J; junction bases unmatched: 4. Per the germline V gene, CDR1 is MNHEY and CDR2 is SMNVEV (reference sequence). The CDR3 loop is CASGERGGTDTQYF. CDR3 bases: TGTGCCAGCGGCGAGCGGGGGGGCACAGATACGCAGTATTTT.

V is TRBV2 and J is TRBJ2-1; 7 bases line up with TRBD2. Germline V CDR1 and CDR2: SNHLY, FYNNEI. This CDR3 has 16 residues. V lost 2 bases to trimming and J lost 2 bases; unmatched junction nucleotides: 6. The CDR3 sequence is CASSEILAGAYNEQFF. The CDR3 region has the DNA TGTGCCAGCAGTGAAATCCTGGCGGGGGCCTACAATGAGCAGTTCTTC.

This chain links TRBV27 with TRBJ2-5; 9 bases match TRBD2. This CDR3 is 12 amino acids long. Trimming cost V 10 bases and J 5 bases; bases outside gene matches: 5. The germline V gene encodes CDR1 MNHEY and CDR2 SMNVEV (reference sequence). The CDR3 reads CATSGNDETQYF. DNA for the CDR3: TGTGCCACTAGCGGGAATGATGAGACCCAGTACTTC.

V usage is TRBV15 and J usage is TRBJ1-2; D is uncertain. The CDR3 sequence is 15 residues long. Germline V CDR1 and CDR2: LNHNV, YYDKDF (reference sequence). With 1 base removed from V and 0 bases from J, the gap between germline ends came to 9 bases. The chain's CDR3 is CATSRGTGSNYGYTF. The CDR3 nucleotides are TGTGCCACCAGCAGAGGAACGGGGTCTAACTATGGCTACACCTTC.

The V gene is TRBV6-6, the J gene TRBJ2-7, with TRBD1 identical over 10 bases. This CDR3 contains 15 residues. In germline, CDR1 is MNHNY, CDR2 SVGAGI (reference sequence). With V trimmed by 5 bases and J by 2 bases, 6 bases remained unmatched. The CDR3: CASSHRDRGPYEQYF. DNA of the CDR3: TGTGCCAGCAGTCACCGGGACAGGGGCCCCTACGAGCAGTACTTC.

This chain links TRBV5-1 with TRBJ2-2; D perhaps matches TRBD1 (5 bases). This CDR3 has 14 amino acids. CDR1 and CDR2 from the germline V gene are SGHRS and YFSETQ. V lost 4 bases to trimming and J lost 0 bases, with 7 bases between them. CDR3 coding DNA: TGCGCCAGCAGCCCGACAGCGAACACCGGGGAGCTGTTTTTT. Translated: CASSPTANTGELFF.

CDR3 in DNA: TGCGCCAGCAGTTACAGAGAGGGTGAAGCTTTCTTT. This codes for CASSYREGEAFF. The chain joins TRBV5-1 to TRBJ1-1; D remains unclear. V dropped 5 bases and J dropped 7 bases, with 12 bases sitting between them. The CDR3 has 12 residues. Germline V gene data show CDR1 as SGHRS and CDR2 as YFSETQ.